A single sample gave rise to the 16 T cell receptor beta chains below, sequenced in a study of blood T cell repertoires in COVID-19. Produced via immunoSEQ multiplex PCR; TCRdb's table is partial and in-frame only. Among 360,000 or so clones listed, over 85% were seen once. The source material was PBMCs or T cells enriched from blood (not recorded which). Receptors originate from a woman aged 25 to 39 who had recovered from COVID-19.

Here the CDR3 reads CASTVRRPDQPQHF. DNA for the CDR3: TGTGCCAGCACGGTCCGGAGGCCCGATCAGCCCCAGCATTTT. The rearrangement joins TRBV28 to TRBJ1-5; D is unclear. V was pared by 7 bases and J by 5 bases, with 15 bases between. Per germline, CDR1 MDHEN and CDR2 SYDVKM. CDR3 size: 14 residues. The full variable domain, in which reference TRBV28 and TRBJ1-5 provide the parts outside the CDR3, is DVKVTQSSRYLVKRTGEKVFLECVQDMDHENMFWYRQDPGLGLRLIYFSYDVKMKEKGDIPEGYSVSREKKERFSLILESASTNQTSMYLCASTVRRPDQPQHFGDGTRLSIL.

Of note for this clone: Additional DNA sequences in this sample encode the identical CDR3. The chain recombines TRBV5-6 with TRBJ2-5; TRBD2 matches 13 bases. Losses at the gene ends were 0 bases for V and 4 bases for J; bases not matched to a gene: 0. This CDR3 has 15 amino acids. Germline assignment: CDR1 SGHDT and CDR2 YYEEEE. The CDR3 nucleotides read TGTGCCAGCAGCTTGGGGACTAGCGGGAGAGAGACCCAGTACTTC. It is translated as CASSLGTSGRETQYF.

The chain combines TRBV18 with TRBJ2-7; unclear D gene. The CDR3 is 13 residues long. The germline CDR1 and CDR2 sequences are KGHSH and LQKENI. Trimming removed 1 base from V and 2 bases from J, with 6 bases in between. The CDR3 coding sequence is TGTGCCAGCTCACCACGAGATGCCTACGAGCAGTACTTC. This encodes CASSPRDAYEQYF.

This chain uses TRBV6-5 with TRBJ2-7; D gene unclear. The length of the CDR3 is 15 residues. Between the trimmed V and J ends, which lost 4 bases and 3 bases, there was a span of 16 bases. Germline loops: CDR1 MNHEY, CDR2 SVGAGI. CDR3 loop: CASSSGPADDYEQYF. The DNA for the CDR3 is TGTGCCAGCAGTTCTGGCCCCGCTGATGACTACGAGCAGTACTTC.

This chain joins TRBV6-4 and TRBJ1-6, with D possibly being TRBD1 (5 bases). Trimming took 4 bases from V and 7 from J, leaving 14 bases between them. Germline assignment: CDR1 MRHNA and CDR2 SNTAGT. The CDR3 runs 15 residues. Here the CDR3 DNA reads TGTGCCAGCAGTGTTCGCGCAGGGTCAAATTCACCCCTCCACTTT. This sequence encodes CASSVRAGSNSPLHF.

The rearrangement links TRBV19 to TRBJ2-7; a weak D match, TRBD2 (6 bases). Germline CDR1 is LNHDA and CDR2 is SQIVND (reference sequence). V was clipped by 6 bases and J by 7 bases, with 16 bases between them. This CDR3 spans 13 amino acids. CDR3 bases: TGTGCCAGTAGGCCGAGGGCGGGGTGGGAGCAGTACTTC. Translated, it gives CASRPRAGWEQYF.

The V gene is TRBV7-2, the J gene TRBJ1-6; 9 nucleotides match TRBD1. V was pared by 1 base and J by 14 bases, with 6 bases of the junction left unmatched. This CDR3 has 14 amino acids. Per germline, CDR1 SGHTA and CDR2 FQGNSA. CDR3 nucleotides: TGTGCCAGCAGCTTAGGGACAGGGGTAGCGGCCCTCCACTTT. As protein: CASSLGTGVAALHF.

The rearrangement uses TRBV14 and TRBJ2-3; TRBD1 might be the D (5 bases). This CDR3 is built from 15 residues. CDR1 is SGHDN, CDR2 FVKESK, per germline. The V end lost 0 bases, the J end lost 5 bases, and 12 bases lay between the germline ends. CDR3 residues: CASSQEITGQDTQYF. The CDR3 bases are TGTGCCAGCAGCCAAGAAATTACAGGCCAAGATACGCAGTATTTT.

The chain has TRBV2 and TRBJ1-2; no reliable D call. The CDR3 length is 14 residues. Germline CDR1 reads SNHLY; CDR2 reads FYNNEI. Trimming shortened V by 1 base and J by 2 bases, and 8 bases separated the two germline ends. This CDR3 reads CASSEGQVNYGYTF. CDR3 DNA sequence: TGTGCCAGCAGTGAAGGTCAGGTCAACTATGGCTACACCTTC.

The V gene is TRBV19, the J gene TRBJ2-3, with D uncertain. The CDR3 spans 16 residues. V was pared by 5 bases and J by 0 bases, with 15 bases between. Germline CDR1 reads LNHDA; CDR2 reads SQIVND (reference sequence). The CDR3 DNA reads TGTGCCAGTAGTCCCCGATTTGGGCCTAGCACAGATACGCAGTATTTT. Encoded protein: CASSPRFGPSTDTQYF.

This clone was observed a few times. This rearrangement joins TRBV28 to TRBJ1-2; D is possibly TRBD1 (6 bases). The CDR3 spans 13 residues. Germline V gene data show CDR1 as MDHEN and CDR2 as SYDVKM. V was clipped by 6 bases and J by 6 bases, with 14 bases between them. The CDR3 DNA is TGTGCCAGCAGGTCCCAGGGGCTCGATGGCTACACCTTC. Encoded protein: CASRSQGLDGYTF.

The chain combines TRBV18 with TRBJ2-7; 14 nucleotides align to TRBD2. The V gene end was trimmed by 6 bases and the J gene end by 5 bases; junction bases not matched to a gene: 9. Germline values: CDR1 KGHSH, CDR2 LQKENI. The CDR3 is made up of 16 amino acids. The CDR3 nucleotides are TGTGCCAGCTCCCACAGACTAGCGGGAGGGTACAACGAGCAGTACTTC. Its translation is CASSHRLAGGYNEQYF.

The CDR3 sequence: CASSLSGTSGYNEQFF. Here the CDR3 DNA reads TGTGCCAGCAGCTTATCCGGGACTAGCGGGTACAATGAGCAGTTCTTC. The rearrangement uses TRBV11-1 and TRBJ2-1; 12 bases map to TRBD2. With 2 bases clipped from V and 4 bases from J, the junction kept 3 bases outside the gene matches. CDR1 is SGHAT and CDR2 is FQDESV in the germline V gene (reference sequence). The CDR3 is made up of 16 amino acids.

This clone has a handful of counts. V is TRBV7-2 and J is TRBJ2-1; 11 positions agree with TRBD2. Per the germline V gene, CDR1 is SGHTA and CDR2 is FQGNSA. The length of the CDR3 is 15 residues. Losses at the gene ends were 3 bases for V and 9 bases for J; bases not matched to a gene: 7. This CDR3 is CASSFIGSGGGEQFF. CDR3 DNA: TGTGCCAGCAGCTTTATCGGTAGCGGGGGGGGTGAGCAGTTCTTC.

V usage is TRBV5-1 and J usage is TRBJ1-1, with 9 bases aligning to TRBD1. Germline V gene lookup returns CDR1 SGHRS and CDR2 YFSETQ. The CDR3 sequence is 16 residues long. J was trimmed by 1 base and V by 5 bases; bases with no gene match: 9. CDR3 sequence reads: CASRPRDRATNTEAFF. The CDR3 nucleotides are TGCGCCAGCAGACCCCGGGACAGGGCTACGAACACTGAAGCTTTCTTT.

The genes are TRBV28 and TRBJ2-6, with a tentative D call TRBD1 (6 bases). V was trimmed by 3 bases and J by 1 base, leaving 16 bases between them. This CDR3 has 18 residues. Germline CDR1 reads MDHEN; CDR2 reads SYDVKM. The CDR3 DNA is TGTGCCAGCAGTTTGGGGGACACGGCACCTTCTGGGGCCAACGTCCTGACTTTC. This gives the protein CASSLGDTAPSGANVLTF.